This is a list of T cell receptor beta chains from one sample in a study of blood T cell repertoires in COVID-19. TCRdb keeps only in-frame clones here, not all; method: immunoSEQ multiplex PCR. The data contain about 430,000 clones, roughly 90% of them singletons. Sequenced sample: PBMCs or T cells enriched from blood (not recorded which). These receptors were obtained from a young woman with acute COVID-19. Each CDR3 is given with its conserved first and last residue. D genes are given only for firm matches. Only some rows state a clone size, as once, few, many or a class for expanded clones.

.	15	TRBV4-3	.	TRBJ1-5	TGCGCCAGCAGCCAAGAGCGGATCAGCAATCAGCCCCAGCATTTT	CASSQERISNQPQHF
.	17	TRBV27	.	TRBJ2-3	TGTGCCAGCAGTTTCCTCTCCGGACAAAGACTCACAGATACGCAGTATTTT	CASSFLSGQRLTDTQYF
.	18	TRBV5-1	.	TRBJ1-4	TGCGCCAGCAGCCGTGGTTATTCGTGGACAACAACTAATGAAAAACTGTTTTTT	CASSRGYSWTTTNEKLFF
.	17	TRBV5-5	.	TRBJ1-6	TGTGCCAGCAGCTTGGGGTCAGCCCGAGGTTATAATTCACCCCTCCACTTT	CASSLGSARGYNSPLHF
.	15	TRBV5-1	TRBD1	TRBJ2-3	TGCGCCAGCAGCTTGGTTGACAGGGGCACAGATACGCAGTATTTT	CASSLVDRGTDTQYF
few	15	TRBV5-1	TRBD2	TRBJ2-7	TGCGCCAGCAGCTTCGGACTAGCCTCGACCTACGAGCAGTACTTC	CASSFGLASTYEQYF
.	17	TRBV27	.	TRBJ1-6	TGTGCCAGCAGGCGAAATCAGGGAGGAGGCTATAATTCACCCCTCCACTTT	CASRRNQGGGYNSPLHF
.	16	TRBV4-3	.	TRBJ2-6	TGCGCCAGCAGCCTGCAACGGGGTCCCGGGGCCAACGTCCTGACTTTC	CASSLQRGPGANVLTF
.	15	TRBV28	.	TRBJ1-5	TGTGCCAGCAGTTTATATTCCGGTTTAAATCAGCCCCAGCATTTT	CASSLYSGLNQPQHF
few	14	TRBV7-2	.	TRBJ2-5	TGTGCCAGCAGCTCCCGCGGCTTGGCAGAGACCCAGTACTTC	CASSSRGLAETQYF
.	16	TRBV11-2	TRBD1	TRBJ2-2	TGTGCCAGCAGCTCCCCGGGACAGGGGAACACCGGGGAGCTGTTTTTT	CASSSPGQGNTGELFF
.	15	TRBV7-2	TRBD2	TRBJ2-3	TGTGCCAGCAGCTCCCGGACTAGCAAGGCAGATACGCAGTATTTT	CASSSRTSKADTQYF
.	13	TRBV11-3	.	TRBJ1-2	TGTGCCAGCAGCTTAGTCGGCGGCTATGGCTACACCTTC	CASSLVGGYGYTF
.	14	TRBV19	TRBD1	TRBJ2-1	TGTGCCAGCAGAGACAGGGGGAAAAACAATGAGCAGTTCTTC	CASRDRGKNNEQFF
.	15	TRBV7-2	.	TRBJ2-7	TGTGCCAGCAGCTTAGATGGGGGCTACTCCTACGAGCAGTACTTC	CASSLDGGYSYEQYF
.	16	TRBV9	TRBD1	TRBJ2-7	TGTGCCAGCAGCTTAGACGCCGGGACAGGGTTCTACGAGCAGTACTTC	CASSLDAGTGFYEQYF
once	14	TRBV25-1	TRBD1	TRBJ1-1	TGTGCCAGCAGTGTACAGGGGCCTGACACTGAAGCTTTCTTT	CASSVQGPDTEAFF
.	11	TRBV12-3/TRBV12-4	TRBD1	TRBJ1-5	TGTGCCAGCAGTTTGGGTACAGGGGTGCATTTT	CASSLGTGVHF
.	15	TRBV7-2	.	TRBJ1-1	TGTGCCAGCAGCCTTTCAGGGGTTGAGTACACTGAAGCTTTCTTT	CASSLSGVEYTEAFF
.	11	TRBV3-1/TRBV3-2	.	TRBJ2-4	TGTGCCAGCAGCCAAGGAGAAATTCAGTACTTC	CASSQGEIQYF
.	15	TRBV4-3	.	TRBJ1-6	TGCGCCAGCAGCCATAGGACAGCTACTAATTCACCCCTCCACTTT	CASSHRTATNSPLHF
.	15	TRBV4-2	.	TRBJ1-4	TGTGCCAGCAGCCAAGATCTAACAGGCTATGAAAAACTGTTTTTT	CASSQDLTGYEKLFF
.	16	TRBV9	TRBD2	TRBJ2-7	TGTGCCAGCAGCCCTCACCCTCACGGGGGGGACTACGAGCAGTACTTC	CASSPHPHGGDYEQYF
.	16	TRBV6-1	TRBD2	TRBJ2-1	TGTGCCAGCAGTGAAGAGGCTAGCGGGGTTTTAGATGAGCAGTTCTTC	CASSEEASGVLDEQFF
once	16	TRBV5-8	.	TRBJ2-5	TGTGCCAGCAGCCCGCACGCGGGGGCCGGTGGAGAGACCCAGTACTTC	CASSPHAGAGGETQYF
.	15	TRBV18	TRBD1	TRBJ1-4	TGTGCCAGCTCATTAGGACAGGGAGGCGGTGAAAAACTGTTTTTT	CASSLGQGGGEKLFF
.	13	TRBV28	.	TRBJ1-4	TGTGCCAGCAGTTTTACCGGGGTTGAAAAACTGTTTTTT	CASSFTGVEKLFF
.	17	TRBV19	TRBD1	TRBJ2-3	TGTGCCAGTAGCACACGTACAGGGGCTGGGTTGACAGATACGCAGTATTTT	CASSTRTGAGLTDTQYF
.	17	TRBV21-1	.	TRBJ1-2	.	CASSKSWGQGAVSGYTF
.	14	TRBV5-6	.	TRBJ2-7	TGTGCCAGCAGCTTGACCGGTCTCGGCTACGAGCAGTACTTC	CASSLTGLGYEQYF
.	16	TRBV19	TRBD1	TRBJ1-5	TGTGCCAGTAGTACCTCGGGACAGCTCAACAATCAGCCCCAGCATTTT	CASSTSGQLNNQPQHF
.	16	TRBV25-1	.	TRBJ1-2	TGTGCCAGCAGTGAATTGGGGGCAGGTGGGAACTATGGCTACACCTTC	CASSELGAGGNYGYTF
.	13	TRBV7-9	.	TRBJ2-5	TGTGCCAGCATTGGAGGGGGCCCGGAGACCCAGTACTTC	CASIGGGPETQYF
.	15	TRBV9	TRBD2	TRBJ2-5	TGTGCCAGCAGCGTAGATTCCGGGGGGGCGGAGACCCAGTACTTC	CASSVDSGGAETQYF
.	14	TRBV27	.	TRBJ1-1	TGTGCCAGCAGTTTTAAAACAGGGTTGACTGAAGCTTTCTTT	CASSFKTGLTEAFF
.	14	TRBV9	TRBD1	TRBJ1-4	TGTGCCAGCAGCGGGGACAGCTTTAATGAAAAACTGTTTTTT	CASSGDSFNEKLFF
.	13	TRBV6-5	.	TRBJ2-2	TGTGCCAGCAGTTTTAAAGGGGCCGGGGAGCTGTTTTTT	CASSFKGAGELFF